The 10 T cell receptor beta chains in this list originate from one sample, sequenced in a study of PD-L1 blockade in urothelial cancer. This table comes from immunoSEQ multiplex PCR, and its TCRdb copy is limited to in-frame clones, with some not included. The table has around 30,000 clones, around 85% seen once. This sample comprised PBMCs, obtained around atezolizumab (anti-PD-L1) treatment. The receptors originated from a man over 45 with urothelial cancer.

DNA of the CDR3: TGTGCCTGGAGTGGAGCGGGAGAGTGGGGTGAGCAGTTCTTC. This encodes CAWSGAGEWGEQFF. This chain connects TRBV30 to TRBJ2-1; TRBD2 matches at 8 bases. After removal of 1 base from V and 9 bases from J, the junction contained 8 bases not matched to a gene. Germline-derived CDR1 and CDR2 are GTSNPN and SVGIG (reference sequence). The CDR3 length is 14 residues.

This sequence joins TRBV7-2 and TRBJ2-5; D is undetermined. Deletions cut 0 bases from V and 5 bases from J, with 7 bases between. The CDR3 runs 13 residues. CDR1 and CDR2 from the germline V gene are SGHTA and FQGNSA. CDR3: CASSLARYETQYF. The CDR3 DNA reads as TGTGCCAGCAGCTTAGCGCGGTACGAGACCCAGTACTTC.

This rearrangement joins TRBV10-3 to TRBJ2-7; 10 bases align to TRBD1. The CDR3 loop spans 13 amino acids. Losses at the gene ends were 3 bases for V and 11 bases for J; bases not matched to a gene: 7. Looked up from germline, CDR1 is ENHRY and CDR2 is SYGVKD. The CDR3: CAISDTGTGEEYF. CDR3 bases: TGTGCCATCAGTGATACCGGGACAGGGGAAGAGTACTTC.

This clone was seen a handful of times. The chain has TRBV19 and TRBJ1-2; no definite D call. Trimming left V 7 bases short and J 6 bases short, with 15 bases between. Looked up from germline, CDR1 is LNHDA and CDR2 is SQIVND (reference sequence). The CDR3 contains 13 residues. Written as DNA, the CDR3 is TGTGCCAGTAAGACATGGCAGGAGGATGGCTACACCTTC. Amino acids: CASKTWQEDGYTF. The variable domain in full, completed from reference TRBV19 and TRBJ1-2, reads DGGITQSPKYLFRKEGQNVTLSCEQNLNHDAMYWYRQDPGQGLRLIYYSQIVNDFQKGDIAEGYSVSREKKESFPLTVTSAQKNPTAFYLCASKTWQEDGYTFGSGTRLTVV.

The V and J genes are TRBV18 and TRBJ2-1; 14 positions agree with TRBD2. The CDR3 is made up of 14 amino acids. Germline CDR1 reads KGHSH; CDR2 reads LQKENI. The trim removed 6 bases at V and 6 bases at J, leaving 1 base unmatched. CDR3 amino acids: CASSGLAGGNEQFF. CDR3 in DNA: TGTGCCAGCTCCGGACTAGCGGGAGGCAATGAGCAGTTCTTC.

The CDR3 here is CASSENPGGRGGYTF. As DNA, the CDR3 is TGTGCCAGCAGTGAAAACCCAGGGGGCAGAGGAGGCTACACCTTC. V usage is TRBV6-1 and J usage is TRBJ1-2, with TRBD1 identical over 8 bases. From germline, CDR1 is MNHNS and CDR2 SASEGT. The V segment lost 2 bases and the J segment 8 bases; nucleotides outside the gene matches: 10. CDR3 length: 15 residues.

This clone was observed a handful of times. V and J are TRBV7-2 and TRBJ1-1; 9 nucleotides match TRBD1. The V and J ends lost 5 bases and 5 bases, in that order; junction bases with no gene match: 9. The CDR3 has 15 amino acids. Germline V gene lookup returns CDR1 SGHTA and CDR2 FQGNSA. CDR3 in DNA: TGTGCCAGCAGCCCTAAGACAGGGGGAGGTACTGAAGCTTTCTTT. It codes for CASSPKTGGGTEAFF.

This clone appeared once. This rearrangement joins TRBV25-1 to TRBJ1-4; D is perhaps TRBD1 (5 bases). Trimming removed 5 bases from V and 7 bases from J, with 14 bases in between. CDR1 and CDR2 (germline): MGHDK, SYGVNS. CDR3 size: 14 residues. The CDR3 DNA is TGTGCCAGCAGTCTAACTGGGGCTGGTGAAAAACTGTTTTTT. This codes for CASSLTGAGEKLFF.

The chain links TRBV9 to TRBJ2-5; D ambiguous. V lost 0 bases, J lost 4 bases, and 10 bases lay in between. The CDR3 sequence is 14 residues long. Per the germline V gene, CDR1 is SGDLS and CDR2 is YYNGEE. This chain's CDR3 is CASSVGPTAETQYF. The DNA for the CDR3 is TGTGCCAGCAGCGTAGGGCCCACCGCAGAGACCCAGTACTTC.

This chain joins TRBV5-4 and TRBJ1-5; TRBD1 matches at 7 bases. Germline values: CDR1 SGHNT, CDR2 YYREEE (reference sequence). The J segment lost 3 bases and the V segment lost 5 bases, leaving 8 bases of the junction unmatched. The CDR3 has 15 amino acids. CDR3 amino acids: CASSHGGQYNQPQHF. The DNA for the CDR3 is TGTGCCAGCAGTCATGGGGGACAGTACAATCAGCCCCAGCATTTT.